This T cell receptor beta chain emerged from a study of shared clonotypes between healthy human individuals. For the study at large: Donors consisted of two women and three men between 18 and 49.

Study conclusions and caveats: The naive CD4 repertoires of several donors were compared, and 5% to 6.5% of clonotypes were shared.

The naive CD8 fraction comprised CD45RO-negative cells positively selected for CCR7 and excluded terminally differentiated effector memory CD45RA+ cells. Donors comprised only Caucasian adults living in Nashville, Tennessee. Here immunoSEQ multiplex PCR was the method, and the copy in TCRdb shows in-frame clones only, minus some. Found here are around 2.1 million clones, approximately 94% of them singletons; the top ten hold approximately 1.7%. V gave up 0 bases and J gave up 5 bases, with 4 bases separating them. The CDR3 sequence is 12 residues long. Germline V gene sequence: CDR1 SGHDN, CDR2 FVKESK. Concerning this clone: Its antigen is unknown. The same CDR3 also results from other DNA sequences found in this sample.

This receptor was obtained from a young man in good health. Some clones in this sample may be carry-over from other donors' samples. The chain uses TRBV14 and TRBJ2-5; D call uncertain. The sequenced sample was naive CD8+ T cells from PBMCs. The CDR3 DNA is TGTGCCAGCAGCCAAGATTGGGAGACCCAGTACTTC. Translation gives CASSQDWETQYF.